This T cell receptor beta chain derives from a study of blood T cell repertoires in COVID-19. Study-level background: Acute and convalescent COVID-19 specimens originated in the United States, Italy and Spain.

The data were produced by immunoSEQ multiplex PCR, yet TCRdb's version contains in-frame clones alone and is incomplete. The sample lists approximately 410,000 clones; roughly 85% were seen once. The CDR3 totals 16 residues. CDR1 is MGHRA and CDR2 is YSYEKL in the germline V gene. The J segment lost 8 bases and the V segment lost 0 bases, leaving 11 bases of the junction unmatched. What was sequenced was peripheral blood. The source is a woman aged 25 to 39 with active or convalescent COVID-19. The rearrangement joins TRBV4-1 to TRBJ1-2; TRBD1 matches at 8 bases. The CDR3 here is CASSQDTQGAVLGYTF. CDR3 coding DNA: TGCGCCAGCAGCCAAGATACGCAGGGGGCGGTACTCGGCTACACCTTC.